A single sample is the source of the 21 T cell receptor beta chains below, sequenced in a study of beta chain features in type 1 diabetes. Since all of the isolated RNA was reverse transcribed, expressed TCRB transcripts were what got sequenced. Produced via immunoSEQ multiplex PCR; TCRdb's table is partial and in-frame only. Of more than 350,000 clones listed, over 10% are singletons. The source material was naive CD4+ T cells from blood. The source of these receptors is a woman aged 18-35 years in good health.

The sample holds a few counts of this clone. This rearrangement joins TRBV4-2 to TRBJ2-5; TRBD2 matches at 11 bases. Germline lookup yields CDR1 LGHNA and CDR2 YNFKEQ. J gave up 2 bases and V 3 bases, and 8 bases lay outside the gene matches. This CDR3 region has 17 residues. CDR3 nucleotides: TGTGCCAGCAGCCATAGCGGGAGGGCCCTTACTCAAGAGACCCAGTACTTC. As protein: CASSHSGRALTQETQYF.

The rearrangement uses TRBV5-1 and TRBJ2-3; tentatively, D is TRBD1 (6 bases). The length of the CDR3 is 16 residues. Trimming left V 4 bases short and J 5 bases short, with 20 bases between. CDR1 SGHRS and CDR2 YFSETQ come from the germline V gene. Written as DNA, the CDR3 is TGCGCCAGCAGCCCTCAATTGACAGGTGGCGGAGATACGCAGTATTTT. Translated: CASSPQLTGGGDTQYF.

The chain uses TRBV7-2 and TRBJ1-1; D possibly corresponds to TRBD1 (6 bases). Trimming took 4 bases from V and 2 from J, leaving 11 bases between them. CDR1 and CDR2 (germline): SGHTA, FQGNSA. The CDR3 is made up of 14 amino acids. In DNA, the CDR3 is TGTGCCAGCAGCTCCCAGGGGCGAAACACTGAAGCTTTCTTT. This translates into CASSSQGRNTEAFF.

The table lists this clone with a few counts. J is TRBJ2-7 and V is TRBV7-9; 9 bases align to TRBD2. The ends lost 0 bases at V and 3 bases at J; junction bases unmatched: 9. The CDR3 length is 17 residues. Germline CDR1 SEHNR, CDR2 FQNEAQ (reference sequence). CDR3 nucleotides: TGTGCCAGCAGCTTAGCGCTTGGCGGGAGGGCCGGCTACGAGCAGTACTTC. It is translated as CASSLALGGRAGYEQYF.

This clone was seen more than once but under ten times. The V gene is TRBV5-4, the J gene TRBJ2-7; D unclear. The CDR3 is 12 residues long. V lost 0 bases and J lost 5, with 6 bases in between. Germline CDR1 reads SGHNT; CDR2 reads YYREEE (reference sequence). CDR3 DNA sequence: TGTGCCAGCAGCTTGGATACGGACGAGCAGTACTTC. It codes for CASSLDTDEQYF.

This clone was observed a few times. The chain's CDR3 is CASSLVGRARETQYF. The CDR3 DNA is TGTGCCAGCAGCTTGGTTGGCAGGGCCCGAGAGACCCAGTACTTC. The chain has TRBV7-2 and TRBJ2-5; a possible D gene is TRBD1 (5 bases). CDR1 is SGHTA and CDR2 is FQGNSA in the germline V gene. CDR3 length equals 15 residues. V lost 3 bases to trimming and J lost 4 bases, with 15 bases between them.

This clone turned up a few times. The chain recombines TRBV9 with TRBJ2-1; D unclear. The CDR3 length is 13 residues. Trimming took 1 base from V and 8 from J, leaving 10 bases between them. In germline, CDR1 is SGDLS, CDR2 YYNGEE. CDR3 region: CASSVRSRDEQFF. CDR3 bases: TGTGCCAGCAGCGTAAGATCGAGAGATGAGCAGTTCTTC.

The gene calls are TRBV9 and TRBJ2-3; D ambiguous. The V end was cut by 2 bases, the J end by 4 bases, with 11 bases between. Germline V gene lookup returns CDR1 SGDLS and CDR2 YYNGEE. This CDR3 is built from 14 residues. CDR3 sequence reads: CASSVATWADTQYF. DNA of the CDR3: TGTGCCAGCAGCGTGGCTACTTGGGCAGATACGCAGTATTTT.

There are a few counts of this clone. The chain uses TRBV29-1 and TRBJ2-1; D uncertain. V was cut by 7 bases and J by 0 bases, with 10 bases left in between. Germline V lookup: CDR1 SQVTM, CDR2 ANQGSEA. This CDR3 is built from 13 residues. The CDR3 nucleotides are TGCAGCGCTGACTCCAGCTCCTACAATGAGCAGTTCTTC. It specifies CSADSSSYNEQFF.

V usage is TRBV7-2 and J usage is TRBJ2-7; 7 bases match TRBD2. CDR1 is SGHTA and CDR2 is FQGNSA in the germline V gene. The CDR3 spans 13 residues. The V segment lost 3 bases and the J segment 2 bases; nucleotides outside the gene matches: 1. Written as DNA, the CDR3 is TGTGCCAGCAGCTTTAGCGGGCCCTACGAGCAGTACTTC. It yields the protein CASSFSGPYEQYF.

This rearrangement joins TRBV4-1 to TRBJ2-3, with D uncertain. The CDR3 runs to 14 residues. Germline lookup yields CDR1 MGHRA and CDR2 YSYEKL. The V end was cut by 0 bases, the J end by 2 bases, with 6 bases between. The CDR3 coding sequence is TGCGCCAGCAGCCAAGAACGGATCACAGATACGCAGTATTTT. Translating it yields CASSQERITDTQYF.

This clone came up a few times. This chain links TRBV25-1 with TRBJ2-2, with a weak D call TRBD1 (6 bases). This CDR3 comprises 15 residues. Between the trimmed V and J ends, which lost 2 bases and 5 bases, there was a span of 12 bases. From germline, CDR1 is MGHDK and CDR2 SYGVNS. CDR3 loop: CASSEPGQKTGELFF. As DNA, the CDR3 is TGTGCCAGCAGTGAACCGGGACAAAAGACCGGGGAGCTGTTTTTT.

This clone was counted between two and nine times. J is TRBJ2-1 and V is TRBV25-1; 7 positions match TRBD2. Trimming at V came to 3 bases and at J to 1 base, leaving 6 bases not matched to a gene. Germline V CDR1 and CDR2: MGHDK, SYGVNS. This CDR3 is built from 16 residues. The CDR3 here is CASSDTGGGSYNEQFF. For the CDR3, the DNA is TGTGCCAGCAGTGATACGGGGGGAGGGTCCTACAATGAGCAGTTCTTC.

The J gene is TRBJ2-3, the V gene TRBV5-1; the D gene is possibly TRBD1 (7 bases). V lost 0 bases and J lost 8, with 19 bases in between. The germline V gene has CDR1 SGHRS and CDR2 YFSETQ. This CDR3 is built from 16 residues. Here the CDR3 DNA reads TGCGCCAGCAGCTTGGTCGCGGGACAGATGGACACTACGCAGTATTTT. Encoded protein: CASSLVAGQMDTTQYF.

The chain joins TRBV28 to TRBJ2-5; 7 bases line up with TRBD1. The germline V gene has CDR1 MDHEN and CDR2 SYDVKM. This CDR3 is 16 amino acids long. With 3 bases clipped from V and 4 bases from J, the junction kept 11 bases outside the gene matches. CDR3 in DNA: TGTGCCAGCAGTTTCTCGCGACAGGGTGGGACAGAGACCCAGTACTTC. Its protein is CASSFSRQGGTETQYF.

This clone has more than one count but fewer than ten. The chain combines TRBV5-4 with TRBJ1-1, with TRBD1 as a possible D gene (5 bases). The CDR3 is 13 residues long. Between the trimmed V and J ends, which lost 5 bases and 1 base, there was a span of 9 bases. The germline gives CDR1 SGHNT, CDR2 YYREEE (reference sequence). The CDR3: CASRPGGNTEAFF. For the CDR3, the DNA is TGTGCCAGCAGGCCTGGGGGGAACACTGAAGCTTTCTTT.

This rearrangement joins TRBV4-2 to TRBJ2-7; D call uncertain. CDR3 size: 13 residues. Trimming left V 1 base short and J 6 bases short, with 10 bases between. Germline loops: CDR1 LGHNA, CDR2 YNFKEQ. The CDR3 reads CASSQVTLVEQYF. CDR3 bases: TGTGCCAGCAGCCAAGTAACTCTCGTCGAGCAGTACTTC.

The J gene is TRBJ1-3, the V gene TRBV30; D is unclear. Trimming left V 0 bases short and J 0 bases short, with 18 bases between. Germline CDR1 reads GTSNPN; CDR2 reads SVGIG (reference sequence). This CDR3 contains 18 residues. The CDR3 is CAWSVSQFYPFSGNTIYF. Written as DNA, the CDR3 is TGTGCCTGGAGTGTATCTCAGTTCTACCCCTTCTCTGGAAACACCATATATTTT.

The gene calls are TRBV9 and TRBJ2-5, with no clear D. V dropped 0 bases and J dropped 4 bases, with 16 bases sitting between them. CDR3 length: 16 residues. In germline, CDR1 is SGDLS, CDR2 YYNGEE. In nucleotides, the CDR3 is TGTGCCAGCAGCGTAGCTACGGGTTTGTTGGGAGAGACCCAGTACTTC. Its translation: CASSVATGLLGETQYF.

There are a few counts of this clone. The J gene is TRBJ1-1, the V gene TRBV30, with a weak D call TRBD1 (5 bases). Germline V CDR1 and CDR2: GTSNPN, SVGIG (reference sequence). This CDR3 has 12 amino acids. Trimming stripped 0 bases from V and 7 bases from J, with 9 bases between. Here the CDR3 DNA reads TGTGCCTGGAGTGTACGAAGGGGTGAAGCTTTCTTT. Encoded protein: CAWSVRRGEAFF.

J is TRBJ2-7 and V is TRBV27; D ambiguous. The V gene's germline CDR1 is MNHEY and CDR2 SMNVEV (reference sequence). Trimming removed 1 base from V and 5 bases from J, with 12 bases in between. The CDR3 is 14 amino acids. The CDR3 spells CASSLYASYDEQYV. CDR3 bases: TGTGCCAGCAGTTTATATGCCAGTTACGACGAGCAGTACGTC.